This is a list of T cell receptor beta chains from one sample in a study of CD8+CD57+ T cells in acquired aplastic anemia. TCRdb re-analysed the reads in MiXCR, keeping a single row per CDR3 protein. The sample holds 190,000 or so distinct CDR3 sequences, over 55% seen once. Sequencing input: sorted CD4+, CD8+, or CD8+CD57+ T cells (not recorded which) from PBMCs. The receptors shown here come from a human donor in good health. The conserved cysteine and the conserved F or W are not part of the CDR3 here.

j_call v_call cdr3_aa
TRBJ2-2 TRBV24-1 ATSDLRGNTGELF
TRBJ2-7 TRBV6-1 ASSGGLARFSYEQY
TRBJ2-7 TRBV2 ASRAGVGEQY
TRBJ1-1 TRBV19 ASTTGNTEAF
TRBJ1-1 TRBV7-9 ASSRGTEAF
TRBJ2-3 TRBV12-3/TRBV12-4 ASKERETSDTQY
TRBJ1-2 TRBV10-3 ASSRTGNYGYT
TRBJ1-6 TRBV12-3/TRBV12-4 ASSLAEHSPLH
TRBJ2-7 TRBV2 ASTPPGREVGEQY
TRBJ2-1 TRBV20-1 SARAGRNNNEQF
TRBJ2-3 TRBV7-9 ASSPPTDTQY
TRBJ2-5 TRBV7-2 ASSQTGEGSVETQY
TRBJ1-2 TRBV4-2 ASSQGTGGGYGYT
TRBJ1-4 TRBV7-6 ASSPTGYEKLF
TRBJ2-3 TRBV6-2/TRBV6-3 ASSYREQGAWTQY
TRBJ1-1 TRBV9 ASSPRDLEAF
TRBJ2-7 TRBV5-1 ASSLQPQGARSYEQY
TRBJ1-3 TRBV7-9 ASRPRMYVNTIY
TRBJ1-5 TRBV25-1 ASSESGVGPQH
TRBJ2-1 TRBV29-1 SGGTGQYNEQF
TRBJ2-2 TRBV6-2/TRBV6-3 ASSYDRDGANTGELF
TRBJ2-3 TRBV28 ASSPPGATQY
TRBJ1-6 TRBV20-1 SARWNPNSPLH
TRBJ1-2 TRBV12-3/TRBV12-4 ASSRTGRSEGYT
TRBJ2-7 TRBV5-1 ASSGAGTRTYEQY
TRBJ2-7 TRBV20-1 SARGTSGYEQY
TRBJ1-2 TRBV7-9 ASSPTGPGGGYT
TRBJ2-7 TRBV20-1 SARDSSGYEQY
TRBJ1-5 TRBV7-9 ASSGDRVHEH
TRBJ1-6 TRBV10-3 AISDEGGVYNSPLH
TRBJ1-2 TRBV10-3 AITPNRGYGYT
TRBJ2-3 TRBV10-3 AINAGATDTQY
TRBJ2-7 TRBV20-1 SARQPAEQY
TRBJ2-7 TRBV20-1 GAIPASTYEQY
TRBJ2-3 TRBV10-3 AITDYPDTQY
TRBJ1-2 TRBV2 ASSGVRDHGYT
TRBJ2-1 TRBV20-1 SARDVSYNEQF